Included here is one T cell receptor (beta chain) sequence, with context. Per the germline V gene, CDR1 is DFQATT and CDR2 is SNEGSKA (reference sequence). Deletions cut 6 bases from V and 2 bases from J, with 7 bases between. The length of the CDR3 is 11 residues. The data were taken from a study of cytomegalovirus exposure and HLA in healthy donors. The PCR contained 60 Vbeta and 13 Jbeta primers. Clones were sequenced by immunoSEQ multiplex PCR, and TCRdb holds only the in-frame ones, with some missing. In the table there are around 130,000 clones, 60% to 75% of which are singletons. The clonotype originates from a woman aged 50 to 65 in good health and CMV-seropositive. The chain carries TRBV20-1 and TRBJ2-5; D gene ambiguous. The sequenced material came from PBMCs. The DNA for the CDR3 is TGCAGTGCCCAGAGGCAAGAGACCCAGTACTTC. It codes for CSAQRQETQYF.